This paragraph covers one TCR beta chain sequence. What it binds is not known. Run at survey level, the immunoSEQ assay was version v3.0. The method was immunoSEQ multiplex PCR; TCRdb's version includes in-frame clones alone and lacks a portion of them. Of about 14,000 clones in the sample, nearly 90% were seen once. The data were taken from a study of long-term antiretroviral therapy in people with HIV. In the study overall: Samples collected earliest predate the 2015 immediate-ART recommendation by about a decade. Points from the study as a whole: CDR3 lengths in HIV samples spanned a narrower range than controls. Diversity rose after ART but stayed below transplant donor controls.

V lost 0 bases, J lost 3 bases, and 9 bases lay in between. The germline V gene has CDR1 ENHRY and CDR2 SYGVKD. The CDR3 length is 14 residues. J is TRBJ2-7 and V is TRBV10-3; no reliable D call. This receptor was identified in a middle-aged man with HIV. The sample here was unsorted PBMCs, taken 6.2 years after starting antiretroviral therapy. The CDR3 sequence is CAISESGRDYEQYF. CDR3 bases: TGTGCCATCAGTGAGTCGGGTAGGGACTACGAGCAGTACTTC.